These 11 T cell receptor beta chains were sequenced from one sample in a study of blood T cell repertoires in COVID-19 (dated by TCRdb to the early 2020s). Library preparation used the immunoSEQ multiplex PCR assay. Held by TCRdb, this immuneACCESS table contains in-frame sequences only and omits some clones. Under half of the omission traces to an unresolved V gene where checked; the cause of the rest is unknown. The sample profile shows about 50,000 clones; approximately 85% of them were found once. About 6.8% of the sample belongs to the ten largest clones. Sequencing was carried out using peripheral blood. The receptors come from a man between 60 and 70 years old with acute or convalescent COVID-19.

The chain has TRBV27 and TRBJ1-2; D is ambiguous. V lost 3 bases and J 8 bases, leaving 13 bases between the germline ends. Germline loops: CDR1 MNHEY, CDR2 SMNVEV (reference sequence). The CDR3 is 13 amino acids. The CDR3 loop is CASSFRGGVGYTF. As DNA, the CDR3 is TGTGCCAGCAGTTTTCGGGGAGGTGTGGGCTACACCTTC.

The table lists this clone with a count of one. CDR3 amino acids: CASSLTDYSSYNEQFF. The CDR3 DNA reads TGTGCCAGCAGCTTAACGGACTACAGCTCCTACAATGAGCAGTTCTTC. The rearrangement uses TRBV13 and TRBJ2-1, with D possibly matching TRBD2 (6 bases). The CDR3 is made up of 16 amino acids. Germline assignment: CDR1 PRHDT and CDR2 FYEKMQ (reference sequence). Trimming shortened V by 2 bases and J by 0 bases, and 11 bases separated the two germline ends.

CDR3 loop: CASSFGTGSGNTIYF. CDR3 DNA sequence: TGTGCCAGCAGCTTTGGGACAGGGTCTGGAAACACCATATATTTT. This chain joins TRBV5-4 and TRBJ1-3, with 9 bases matching TRBD1. The CDR3 contains 15 residues. Germline V gene sequence: CDR1 SGHNT, CDR2 YYREEE (reference sequence). The trim removed 2 bases at V and 1 base at J, leaving 1 base unmatched. The variable domain in full, completed from reference TRBV5-4 and TRBJ1-3, reads ETGVTQSPTHLIKTRGQQVTLRCSSQSGHNTVSWYQQALGQGPQFIFQYYREEENGRGNFPPRFSGLQFPNYSSELNVNALELDDSALYLCASSFGTGSGNTIYFGEGSWLTVV.

The J gene is TRBJ2-7, the V gene TRBV28, with TRBD2 matching 8 bases. There are 12 residues in the CDR3. Germline V lookup: CDR1 MDHEN, CDR2 SYDVKM. V was pared by 7 bases and J by 3 bases, with 2 bases of the junction left unmatched. The CDR3 region is CASTRGGYEQYF. The CDR3 DNA follows: TGTGCCAGCACCCGGGGGGGCTACGAGCAGTACTTC.

The table lists this clone with a count of one. The chain has TRBV28 and TRBJ1-5; no clear D. Germline CDR1 MDHEN, CDR2 SYDVKM. Trimming pared 6 bases from V and 7 bases from J, leaving 16 bases between. The CDR3 length is 14 residues. For the CDR3, the DNA is TGTGCCAGCAGGAGAGGCGGGGTCCCCCAGCCCCAGCATTTT. Protein: CASRRGGVPQPQHF.

In its sample, this clone was seen once. The V gene is TRBV2, the J gene TRBJ2-4; TRBD2 is a possible D gene (6 bases). Trimming left V 5 bases short and J 4 bases short, with 12 bases between. CDR1 and CDR2 from the germline V gene are SNHLY and FYNNEI. This CDR3 is 14 amino acids long. This CDR3 reads CASSYGRGKNIQYF. DNA for the CDR3: TGTGCCAGCAGTTACGGGCGGGGAAAAAACATTCAGTACTTC.

The CDR3, as DNA: TGCGCCAGCAGCTTGGTTGGGACCACCGGGACTAGCGACTACTACGAGCAGTACTTC. Its protein is CASSLVGTTGTSDYYEQYF. This chain uses TRBV5-1 with TRBJ2-7, with 10 bases aligning to TRBD2. With 0 bases clipped from V and 3 bases from J, the junction kept 15 bases outside the gene matches. Germline CDR1 reads SGHRS; CDR2 reads YFSETQ. The CDR3 covers 19 residues. The full variable domain, in which reference TRBV5-1 and TRBJ2-7 provide the parts outside the CDR3, is KAGVTQTPRYLIKTRGQQVTLSCSPISGHRSVSWYQQTPGQGLQFLFEYFSETQRNKGNFPGRFSGRQFSNSRSEMNVSTLELGDSALYLCASSLVGTTGTSDYYEQYFGPGTRLTVT.

V usage is TRBV21-1 and J usage is TRBJ2-7; the table's D call, TRBD1, has no DNA check behind it. TRBV21-1 is a pseudogene. The CDR3 contains 17 residues. The CDR3 is CASSKSRGVARSHEQYF. The DNA for the CDR3 is TGTGCCAGCAGCAAGAGCAGGGGGGTCGCAAGGTCACACGAGCAGTACTTC.

This rearrangement joins TRBV28 to TRBJ2-1, with TRBD2 matching over 11 bases. The ends lost 5 bases at V and 4 bases at J; junction bases unmatched: 10. The V gene's germline CDR1 is MDHEN and CDR2 SYDVKM. The CDR3 loop spans 17 amino acids. DNA for the CDR3: TGTGCCAGCAGTAGCCCCGGGGGGACTAGCGGATACAATGAGCAGTTCTTC. Amino acid sequence: CASSSPGGTSGYNEQFF.

The rearrangement links TRBV5-1 to TRBJ2-7; 11 positions agree with TRBD1. The V gene end was trimmed by 2 bases and the J gene end by 6 bases; junction bases not matched to a gene: 10. Germline CDR1 and CDR2: SGHRS and YFSETQ. The CDR3 extends over 16 amino acids. The CDR3 DNA is TGCGCCAGCAGCTTTCACTCCGGGACAGGGGGGGGCGAGCAGTACTTC. It translates to CASSFHSGTGGGEQYF.

The CDR3 region has the DNA TGTGCCAGCAGTTACCGGGGATCACCCCTCCACTTT. Amino acids: CASSYRGSPLHF. The genes are TRBV6-5 and TRBJ1-6; no clear D gene. Germline assignment: CDR1 MNHEY and CDR2 SVGAGI. The CDR3 sequence is 12 residues long. Trimming took 2 bases from V and 10 from J, leaving 6 bases between them.